The clone carrying this TCR beta chain was seen just once. The sample originates from a study of control samples from healthy donors and cancer patients. The CDR3 is made up of 14 amino acids. With 5 bases clipped from V and 8 bases from J, the junction kept 6 bases outside the gene matches. CDR1 and CDR2 from the germline V gene are SGHTA and FQGNSA. Libraries were prepared by immunoSEQ multiplex PCR; TCRdb keeps only in-frame clonotypes and omits some of them. The repertoire holds about 120,000 clones, about nine tenths seen once, with approximately 9% in the top ten. The chain combines TRBV7-2 with TRBJ2-3; 11 bases match TRBD2. The clonotype comes from a man aged 40-50 years in good health. Sequencing was carried out using blood. CDR3 in DNA: TGTGCCAGCAGCCCCGGGACTAGCGGCGGTACGCAGTATTTT. This codes for CASSPGTSGGTQYF.